These T cell receptor beta chains were read from a single sample in a study of blood T cell repertoires in COVID-19. The repertoire was sequenced with immunoSEQ multiplex PCR; TCRdb's copy has only in-frame clones and lacks some. The sample yields under 150,000 clones, around nine tenths seen once. Material for sequencing was peripheral blood. The source of these receptors is a human donor in a cohort sampled during active COVID-19. Both conserved end residues are part of each CDR3. D genes are given only for firm matches. Clone size is shown for a subset of rows, as once, few, many or a class of expanded clone.

clone_size: .; j_call: TRBJ1-2; v_call: TRBV7-2; d_call: .; cdr3_aa: CASSLQGGAYGYTF; cdr3_nt: TGTGCCAGCAGCTTACAGGGAGGTGCCTATGGCTACACCTTC
clone_size: .; j_call: TRBJ1-5; v_call: TRBV19; d_call: TRBD1; cdr3_aa: CASTRDRSSNQPQHF; cdr3_nt: TGTGCCAGTACCCGGGACAGGAGTAGCAATCAGCCCCAGCATTTT
clone_size: .; j_call: TRBJ1-1; v_call: TRBV5-6; d_call: .; cdr3_aa: CASRRRGADTEAFF; cdr3_nt: TGTGCCAGCAGACGGCGGGGGGCGGACACTGAAGCTTTCTTT
clone_size: .; j_call: TRBJ2-1; v_call: TRBV4-1; d_call: TRBD2; cdr3_aa: CASSQVLAGTSYNEQFF; cdr3_nt: TGCGCCAGCAGCCAGGTCCTAGCGGGGACCTCCTACAATGAGCAGTTCTTC
clone_size: .; j_call: TRBJ1-1; v_call: TRBV7-2; d_call: .; cdr3_aa: CASSLDGPEEAFF; cdr3_nt: TGTGCCAGCAGCTTAGACGGTCCGGAGGAAGCTTTCTTT
clone_size: .; j_call: TRBJ2-3; v_call: TRBV13; d_call: TRBD2; cdr3_aa: CASSLRTSGSTDTQYF; cdr3_nt: TGTGCCAGCAGCTTGAGGACTAGCGGGAGCACAGATACGCAGTATTTT
clone_size: .; j_call: TRBJ2-3; v_call: TRBV2; d_call: .; cdr3_aa: CASSENSVGTDTQYF; cdr3_nt: TGTGCCAGCAGTGAGAATAGCGTCGGCACAGATACGCAGTATTTT
clone_size: .; j_call: TRBJ2-7; v_call: TRBV5-1; d_call: TRBD2; cdr3_aa: CASSFTGTSFYEQYF; cdr3_nt: TGCGCCAGCAGCTTTACCGGGACTAGTTTCTACGAGCAGTACTTC
clone_size: once; j_call: TRBJ1-5; v_call: TRBV2; d_call: .; cdr3_aa: CASTMTGDNQPQHF; cdr3_nt: TGTGCCAGCACCATGACAGGTGATAATCAGCCCCAGCATTTT
clone_size: .; j_call: TRBJ2-5; v_call: TRBV7-2; d_call: .; cdr3_aa: CASSALQKTQYF; cdr3_nt: TGTGCCAGCAGCGCTCTTCAGAAGACCCAGTACTTC
clone_size: .; j_call: TRBJ2-7; v_call: TRBV28; d_call: TRBD1; cdr3_aa: CASRTPPGQGSYEQYF; cdr3_nt: TGTGCCAGCAGAACTCCACCGGGACAGGGGAGTTACGAGCAGTACTTC
clone_size: .; j_call: TRBJ2-7; v_call: TRBV2; d_call: TRBD1; cdr3_aa: CASRKQGNPYEQYF; cdr3_nt: TGTGCCAGCAGGAAACAGGGGAACCCCTACGAGCAGTACTTC
clone_size: .; j_call: TRBJ2-7; v_call: TRBV5-5; d_call: TRBD2; cdr3_aa: CASSFSGSIYEQYF; cdr3_nt: TGTGCCAGCAGCTTCAGCGGGAGTATCTACGAGCAGTACTTC
clone_size: .; j_call: TRBJ2-3; v_call: TRBV5-1; d_call: TRBD2; cdr3_aa: CASSLGIAGGSTDTQYF; cdr3_nt: TGCGCCAGCAGCTTGGGGATAGCGGGAGGGAGCACAGATACGCAGTATTTT
clone_size: .; j_call: TRBJ2-7; v_call: TRBV5-4; d_call: TRBD2; cdr3_aa: CASSLGGRDSYEQYF; cdr3_nt: TGTGCCAGCAGCTTGGGCGGGAGGGATTCCTACGAGCAGTACTTC
clone_size: .; j_call: TRBJ2-7; v_call: TRBV28; d_call: TRBD2; cdr3_aa: CASRTSGRDSGYEQYF; cdr3_nt: TGTGCCAGCCGGACTAGCGGGAGGGATTCGGGCTACGAGCAGTACTTC
clone_size: .; j_call: TRBJ2-7; v_call: TRBV7-8; d_call: .; cdr3_aa: CASSVDYQYEQYF; cdr3_nt: TGTGCCAGCAGCGTAGACTATCAGTACGAGCAGTACTTC
clone_size: .; j_call: TRBJ2-1; v_call: TRBV6-5; d_call: .; cdr3_aa: CASRPQGIAYNEQFF; cdr3_nt: TGTGCCAGCAGACCTCAGGGGATAGCCTACAATGAGCAGTTCTTC
clone_size: .; j_call: TRBJ2-7; v_call: TRBV28; d_call: TRBD2; cdr3_aa: CASRSGTSGSHEQYF; cdr3_nt: TGTGCCAGCAGATCCGGGACTAGCGGGAGCCACGAGCAGTACTTC
clone_size: .; j_call: TRBJ2-4; v_call: TRBV5-1; d_call: .; cdr3_aa: CASSDSGTPNIQYF; cdr3_nt: TGCGCCAGCAGCGACAGCGGGACACCAAACATTCAGTACTTC
clone_size: .; j_call: TRBJ2-1; v_call: TRBV30; d_call: .; cdr3_aa: CAWSKTGKGVGQFF; cdr3_nt: TGTGCCTGGAGTAAGACGGGTAAGGGAGTAGGGCAGTTCTTC
clone_size: .; j_call: TRBJ2-2; v_call: TRBV7-9; d_call: .; cdr3_aa: CASSQTGFTGELFF; cdr3_nt: TGTGCCAGCAGCCAAACAGGGTTCACCGGGGAGCTGTTTTTT
clone_size: once; j_call: TRBJ2-1; v_call: TRBV10-3; d_call: TRBD2; cdr3_aa: CAISETSGGDNEQFF; cdr3_nt: TGTGCCATCAGTGAGACGAGCGGGGGGGACAATGAGCAGTTCTTC
clone_size: .; j_call: TRBJ1-1; v_call: TRBV4-2; d_call: TRBD1; cdr3_aa: CASSLETGATEAFF; cdr3_nt: TGTGCCAGCAGCCTAGAGACAGGGGCCACTGAAGCTTTCTTT
clone_size: .; j_call: TRBJ2-3; v_call: TRBV7-2; d_call: .; cdr3_aa: CASSTTSTDTQYF; cdr3_nt: TGTGCCAGCAGCACCACTTCCACAGATACGCAGTATTTT
clone_size: .; j_call: TRBJ2-3; v_call: TRBV7-3; d_call: TRBD1; cdr3_aa: CASSSGTGYTDTQYF; cdr3_nt: TGTGCCAGCAGCTCGGGGACAGGCTACACAGATACGCAGTATTTT
clone_size: .; j_call: TRBJ2-1; v_call: TRBV20-1; d_call: .; cdr3_aa: CSATSYNEQFF; cdr3_nt: TGCAGTGCTACCAGTTACAATGAGCAGTTCTTC
clone_size: .; j_call: TRBJ2-5; v_call: TRBV9; d_call: TRBD1; cdr3_aa: CASSVVQGAGETQYF; cdr3_nt: TGTGCCAGCAGCGTAGTGCAGGGGGCTGGGGAGACCCAGTACTTC
clone_size: .; j_call: TRBJ2-7; v_call: TRBV28; d_call: TRBD1; cdr3_aa: CAIERTGQTYEQYF; cdr3_nt: TGTGCCATCGAACGCACGGGACAGACCTACGAGCAGTACTTC
clone_size: .; j_call: TRBJ2-2; v_call: TRBV5-5; d_call: TRBD2; cdr3_aa: CASSPRLAGGNTGELFF; cdr3_nt: TGTGCCAGCAGCCCCCGACTAGCGGGAGGCAACACCGGGGAGCTGTTTTTT
clone_size: .; j_call: TRBJ2-1; v_call: TRBV7-8; d_call: TRBD2; cdr3_aa: CASSLRLAGSYNEQFF; cdr3_nt: TGTGCCAGCAGCCTCCGACTAGCGGGCTCCTACAATGAGCAGTTCTTC
clone_size: .; j_call: TRBJ2-1; v_call: TRBV4-1; d_call: .; cdr3_aa: CASTSRGNAYNEQFF; cdr3_nt: TGCGCCAGCACCTCACGGGGGAATGCCTACAATGAGCAGTTCTTC
clone_size: .; j_call: TRBJ2-2; v_call: TRBV19; d_call: TRBD1; cdr3_aa: CASSRRQGHTGELFF; cdr3_nt: TGTGCCAGTAGTAGGCGACAGGGCCACACCGGGGAGCTGTTTTTT
clone_size: .; j_call: TRBJ2-7; v_call: TRBV5-8; d_call: .; cdr3_aa: CASSLVSGGPYEQYF; cdr3_nt: TGTGCCAGCAGCTTGGTGTCAGGAGGGCCCTACGAGCAGTACTTC
clone_size: .; j_call: TRBJ2-2; v_call: TRBV7-3; d_call: TRBD2; cdr3_aa: CASSLRGLAGGTGELFF; cdr3_nt: TGTGCCAGCAGCTTAAGGGGACTAGCGGGAGGTACCGGGGAGCTGTTTTTT
clone_size: once; j_call: TRBJ2-7; v_call: TRBV9; d_call: .; cdr3_aa: CASSVGQGTYEQYF; cdr3_nt: TGTGCCAGCAGCGTAGGTCAGGGCACCTACGAGCAGTACTTC
clone_size: .; j_call: TRBJ2-4; v_call: TRBV11-1; d_call: TRBD1; cdr3_aa: CASSSGTATAKNIQYF; cdr3_nt: TGTGCCAGCAGCTCCGGGACAGCGACAGCCAAAAACATTCAGTACTTC
clone_size: .; j_call: TRBJ2-2; v_call: TRBV5-6; d_call: TRBD1; cdr3_aa: CASSISQGVGTGELFF; cdr3_nt: TGTGCCAGCAGCATATCACAGGGGGTTGGCACCGGGGAGCTGTTTTTT
clone_size: .; j_call: TRBJ2-1; v_call: TRBV7-3; d_call: TRBD1; cdr3_aa: CASSLKGTGGYNEQFF; cdr3_nt: TGTGCCAGCAGCTTAAAGGGGACAGGGGGTTACAATGAGCAGTTCTTC
clone_size: .; j_call: TRBJ1-2; v_call: TRBV25-1; d_call: .; cdr3_aa: CASSYRDGYTF; cdr3_nt: TGTGCCAGCAGTTACAGGGATGGCTACACCTTC
clone_size: .; j_call: TRBJ2-5; v_call: TRBV9; d_call: TRBD1; cdr3_aa: CASSVAGTGLGETQYF; cdr3_nt: TGTGCCAGCAGCGTAGCTGGGACAGGGTTAGGTGAGACCCAGTACTTC
clone_size: .; j_call: TRBJ2-3; v_call: TRBV27; d_call: TRBD2; cdr3_aa: CASSIAGPLDTQYF; cdr3_nt: TGTGCCAGCAGTATAGCGGGGCCACTGGATACGCAGTATTTT